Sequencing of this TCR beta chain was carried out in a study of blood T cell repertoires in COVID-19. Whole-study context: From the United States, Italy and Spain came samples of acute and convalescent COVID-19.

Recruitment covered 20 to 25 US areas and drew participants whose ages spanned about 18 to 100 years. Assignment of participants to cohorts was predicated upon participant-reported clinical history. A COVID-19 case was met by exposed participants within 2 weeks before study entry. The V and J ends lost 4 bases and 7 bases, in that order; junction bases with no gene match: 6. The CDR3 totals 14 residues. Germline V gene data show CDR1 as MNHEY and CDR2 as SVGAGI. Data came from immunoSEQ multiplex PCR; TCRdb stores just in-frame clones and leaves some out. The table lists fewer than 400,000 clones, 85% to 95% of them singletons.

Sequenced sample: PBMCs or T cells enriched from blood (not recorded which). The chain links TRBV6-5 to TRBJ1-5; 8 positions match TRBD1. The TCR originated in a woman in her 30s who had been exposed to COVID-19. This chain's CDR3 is CASSSGQGRQPQHF. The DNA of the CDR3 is TGTGCCAGCAGTTCTGGACAGGGACGGCAGCCCCAGCATTTT.